This T cell receptor (beta chain) was profiled in a study of cytomegalovirus exposure and HLA in healthy donors. The overall study: The same platform was used for the approximately 120 validation repertoires as for the 600 to 700 first-cohort repertoires, as reported in a later analysis.

Produced via immunoSEQ multiplex PCR; TCRdb's table is partial and in-frame only. The sample consists of 150,000 or so clones, roughly 87% of them appearing once. The CDR3 contains 14 residues. Trimming removed 7 bases at V and 7 bases at J, with 17 bases between. The germline gives CDR1 MNHEY, CDR2 SVGAGI. Findings of the study overall: Under in vitro conditions, a few CMV-associated chains were confirmed as specific for CMV antigens. A list of more than 150 TCR beta chains associated with cytomegalovirus was given.

Concerning this clone itself: The antigen is unknown.

The specimen sequenced was PBMCs. The TCR was taken from a woman between 18 and 29 years old in good health and CMV-seropositive. The genes are TRBV6-5 and TRBJ2-1; maybe TRBD1 (5 bases). The CDR3 reads CASMGQVKGNEQFF. CDR3 nucleotide sequence: TGTGCCAGCATGGGGCAGGTTAAAGGGAATGAGCAGTTCTTC.